The source of this TCR beta chain is a study of T cells in Graves' hyperthyroidism and ophthalmopathy. Disease duration was under 3 months in the ophthalmopathy patients, who also had a Clinical Activity Score of at least 3 and a NOSPECS grade of at least 4. The investigators amplified TCR beta CDR3 regions from RNA transcripts. HTBI primers were used for first-round RT-PCR of the TCR CDR3. TCRdb reprocessed the multiplex PCR reads via MiXCR and lists one record per CDR3 protein. This repertoire shows hundreds of thousands of distinct CDR3 sequences, about 20% found once; its top ten account for around 47%. Trimming took off 3 bases at V and 4 bases at J, with 12 bases between the two ends. Per the germline V gene, CDR1 is DFQATT and CDR2 is SNEGSKA (reference sequence). The CDR3 consists of 14 residues.

This TCR was recovered from a woman in her 70s with Graves' ophthalmopathy. The chain is built from TRBV20-1 and TRBJ1-4; D is uncertain. Specimen: blood. The CDR3 bases are TGCAGTGCTAGCCCGGACGGACTTAATGAAAAACTGTTTTTT. It is translated as CSASPDGLNEKLFF.